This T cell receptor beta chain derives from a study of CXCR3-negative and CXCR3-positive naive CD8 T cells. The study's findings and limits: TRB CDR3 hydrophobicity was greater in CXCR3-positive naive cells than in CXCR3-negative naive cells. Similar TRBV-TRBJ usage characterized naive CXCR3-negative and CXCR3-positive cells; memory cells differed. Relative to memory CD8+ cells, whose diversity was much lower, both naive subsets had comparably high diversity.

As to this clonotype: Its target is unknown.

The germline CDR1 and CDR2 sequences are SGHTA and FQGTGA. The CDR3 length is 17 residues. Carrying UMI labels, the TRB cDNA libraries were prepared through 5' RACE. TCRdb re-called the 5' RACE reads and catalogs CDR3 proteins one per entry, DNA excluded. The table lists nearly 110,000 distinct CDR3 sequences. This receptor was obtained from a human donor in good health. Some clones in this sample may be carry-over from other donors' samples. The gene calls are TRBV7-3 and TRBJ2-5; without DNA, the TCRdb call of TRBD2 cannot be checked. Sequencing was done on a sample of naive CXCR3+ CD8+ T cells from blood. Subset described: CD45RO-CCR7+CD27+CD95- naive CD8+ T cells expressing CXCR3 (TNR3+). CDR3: CASSREDGLAGEETQYF.